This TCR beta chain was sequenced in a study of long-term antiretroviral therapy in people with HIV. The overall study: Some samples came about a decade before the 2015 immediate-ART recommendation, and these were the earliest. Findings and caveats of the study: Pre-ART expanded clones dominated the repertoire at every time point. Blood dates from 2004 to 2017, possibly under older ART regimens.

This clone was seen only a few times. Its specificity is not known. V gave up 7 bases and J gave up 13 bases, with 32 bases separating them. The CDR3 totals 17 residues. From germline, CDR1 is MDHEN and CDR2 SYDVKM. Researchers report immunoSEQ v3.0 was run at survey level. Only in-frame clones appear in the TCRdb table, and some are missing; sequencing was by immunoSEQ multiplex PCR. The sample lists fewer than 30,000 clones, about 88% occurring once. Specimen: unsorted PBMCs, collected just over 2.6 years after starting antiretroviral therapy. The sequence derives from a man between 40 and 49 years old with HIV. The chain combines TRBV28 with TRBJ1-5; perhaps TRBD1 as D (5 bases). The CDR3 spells CASNLAAGAPGGRTQHF. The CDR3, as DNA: TGTGCCAGCAACCTAGCCGCCGGGGCCCCCGGCGGGAGGACACAGCATTTT.